Listed here are 9 T cell receptor beta chains from one sample, sequenced in a study of blood T cell repertoires in COVID-19. Generated by immunoSEQ multiplex PCR, the TCRdb table keeps only in-frame clones and is missing some. The table shows under 200,000 clones, with around nine tenths occurring only once. Input material: peripheral blood. All receptors come from a woman in her sixties or seventies with COVID-19, enrolled during active disease.

The rearrangement uses TRBV5-1 and TRBJ2-5, with D possibly TRBD1 on 5 matching bases. With 0 bases removed from V and 4 bases from J, the gap between germline ends came to 13 bases. This CDR3 has 15 amino acids. From germline, CDR1 is SGHRS and CDR2 YFSETQ. The CDR3 DNA is TGCGCCAGCAGCTTGGTACCAGGGCTGCGAGAGACCCAGTACTTC. Amino acids: CASSLVPGLRETQYF.

The chain carries TRBV2 and TRBJ1-2; 7 nucleotides match TRBD1. Per the germline V gene, CDR1 is SNHLY and CDR2 is FYNNEI. This CDR3 has 14 amino acids. J was trimmed by 4 bases and V by 4 bases; bases with no gene match: 6. Written as DNA, the CDR3 is TGTGCCAGCAGTGCCGGGACAGCTTTCTATGGCTACACCTTC. Translation gives CASSAGTAFYGYTF.

The chain employs TRBV2 and TRBJ2-1; weak D call: TRBD1 (6 bases). The germline CDR1 and CDR2 sequences are SNHLY and FYNNEI. Trimming took off 7 bases at V and 6 bases at J, with 13 bases between the two ends. This CDR3 has 13 amino acids. The CDR3 region has the DNA TGTGCCAGCACTTCCAGGGGTGGCAATGAGCAGTTCTTC. Amino acids: CASTSRGGNEQFF. The whole variable domain, remainder taken from reference TRBV2 and TRBJ2-1, is EPEVTQTPSHQVTQMGQEVILRCVPISNHLYFYWYRQILGQKVEFLVSFYNNEISEKSEIFDDQFSVERPDGSNFTLKIRSTKLEDSAMYFCASTSRGGNEQFFGPGTRLTVL.

The chain links TRBV3-1 (or the pseudogene TRBV3-2) to TRBJ2-7, with a possible D match to TRBD2 (6 bases). The germline V and J ends were trimmed by 3 bases and 2 bases, with 11 bases remaining between them. Germline lookup yields CDR1 LGHDT and CDR2 YNNKEL (reference sequence). CDR3 length equals 14 residues. CDR3 sequence: CASSHRLEPYEQYF. CDR3 sequence (DNA): TGTGCCAGCAGCCACCGACTAGAACCCTACGAGCAGTACTTC.

V is TRBV19 and J is TRBJ2-7; D unclear. The germline V gene encodes CDR1 LNHDA and CDR2 SQIVND (reference sequence). The CDR3 loop spans 17 amino acids. Trimming stripped 4 bases from V and 0 bases from J, with 19 bases between. The CDR3 reads CASSTSLGQVGSYEQYF. In nucleotides, the CDR3 is TGTGCCAGTAGTACCTCCTTGGGCCAGGTAGGCTCCTACGAGCAGTACTTC.

V usage is TRBV11-2 and J usage is TRBJ2-2, with 7 bases aligning to TRBD2. The V gene's germline CDR1 is SGHAT and CDR2 FQNNGV. The trim removed 5 bases at V and 0 bases at J, leaving 9 bases unmatched. The CDR3 runs to 17 residues. CDR3 amino acids: CASSENRDYPNTGELFF. The CDR3 DNA is TGTGCCAGCAGCGAAAACCGGGACTACCCGAACACCGGGGAGCTGTTTTTT.

The V gene is TRBV5-4, the J gene TRBJ2-7, with TRBD2 as a possible D gene (6 bases). Germline lookup yields CDR1 SGHNT and CDR2 YYREEE (reference sequence). This CDR3 has 13 amino acids. V lost 0 bases and J lost 5, with 9 bases in between. CDR3 in amino acids: CASSLVGGNEQYF. The CDR3 nucleotides are TGTGCCAGCAGCTTGGTTGGGGGGAACGAGCAGTACTTC.

This chain links TRBV28 with TRBJ2-7, with TRBD1 as a possible D gene (5 bases). Germline CDR1 and CDR2: MDHEN and SYDVKM. V was pared by 3 bases and J by 3 bases, with 12 bases between. The CDR3 spans 14 residues. The CDR3 sequence: CASSFSRVGYEQYF. CDR3 in DNA: TGTGCCAGCAGTTTCTCCAGGGTGGGCTACGAGCAGTACTTC.

There are a few counts of this clone. This chain uses TRBV20-1 with TRBJ1-2; the D is unclear. Germline-derived CDR1 and CDR2 are DFQATT and SNEGSKA (reference sequence). V was clipped by 6 bases and J by 12 bases, with 17 bases between them. This CDR3 is built from 11 residues. In DNA, the CDR3 is TGCAGTGCCCGCAGCCCCGGCCGGGACACCTTC. It translates to CSARSPGRDTF.